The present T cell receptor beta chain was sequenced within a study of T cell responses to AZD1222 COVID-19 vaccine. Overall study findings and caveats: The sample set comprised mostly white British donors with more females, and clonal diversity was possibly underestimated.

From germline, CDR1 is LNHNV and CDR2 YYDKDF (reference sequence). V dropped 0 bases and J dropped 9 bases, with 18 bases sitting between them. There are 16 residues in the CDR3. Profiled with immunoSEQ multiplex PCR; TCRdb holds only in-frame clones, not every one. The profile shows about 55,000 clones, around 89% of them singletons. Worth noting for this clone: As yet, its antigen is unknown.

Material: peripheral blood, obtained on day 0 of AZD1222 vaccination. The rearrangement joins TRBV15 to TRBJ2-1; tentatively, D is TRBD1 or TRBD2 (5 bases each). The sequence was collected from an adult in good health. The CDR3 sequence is CATSRDWGPTHGEQFF. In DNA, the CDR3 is TGTGCCACCAGCAGAGATTGGGGACCCACGCACGGTGAGCAGTTCTTC.